This TCR beta chain was captured in a study of glioma-infiltrating T cells. On the study more broadly: Presurgical dexamethasone in glioma patients lasted six or fewer days. Findings and limits, study-wide: Tissue-blood divergence was below expectation in non-neoplastic patients, above in gliomas. Signature shared blood CDR3 motifs were enriched in low-divergence and depleted in high-divergence patients. Tissue and blood shared very few CDR3 sequences.

TCR alpha and beta CDR3 regions were amplified from RNA using iRepertoire nested multiplex PCR. One entry per CDR3 protein results from TCRdb running MiXCR on the multiplex PCR reads. The data hold around 350,000 distinct CDR3 sequences, with 41% observed a single time. V shed 5 bases and J 4 bases; nucleotides not matched to a gene: 12. Germline V lookup: CDR1 DFQATT, CDR2 SNEGSKA (reference sequence). This CDR3 is built from 16 residues. This clonotype was seen repeatedly, ten times or more. Its target is not known. This receptor was obtained from a human donor with low-grade glioma or glioblastoma, undergoing nonglioma brain surgery, or in good health (not recorded which). V usage is TRBV20-1 and J usage is TRBJ2-3; 10 bases are a match to TRBD2. The sample was glioma tissue, nonneoplastic brain tissue, or PBMCs (not recorded which). The DNA of the CDR3 is TGCAGTGCTCCCATTCCTCTAGCGGGAGTGGCAGATACGCAGTATTTT. This encodes CSAPIPLAGVADTQYF.